The 22 T cell receptor beta chains below were found in one sample sequenced in a study of cytomegalovirus exposure and HLA in healthy donors. PCR involved 60 Vbeta and 13 Jbeta primers. Data came from immunoSEQ multiplex PCR; TCRdb stores just in-frame clones and leaves some out. The sample has some 210,000 clones; approximately 82% are singletons. The sequenced sample consisted of PBMCs. All receptors come from a woman between 45 and 60 years old in good health and CMV-seropositive.

The chain has TRBV4-1 and TRBJ1-2; TRBD1 matches at 7 bases. The ends lost 2 bases at V and 8 bases at J; junction bases unmatched: 8. This CDR3 region has 14 residues. Germline CDR1 and CDR2: MGHRA and YSYEKL. CDR3 DNA: TGCGCCAGCAGCCAAACGGGACAGTTGGGGGGCTACACCTTC. This gives the protein CASSQTGQLGGYTF.

This clone was counted between two and nine times. This chain uses TRBV7-2 with TRBJ1-4; TRBD1 aligns across 9 bases. V lost 7 bases and J lost 11; bases outside the gene matches: 14. This CDR3 spans 15 amino acids. Germline V lookup: CDR1 SGHTA, CDR2 FQGNSA. This CDR3 is CASTGNGTGLWKLFF. CDR3 nucleotide sequence: TGTGCCAGCACCGGAAACGGGACAGGGCTTTGGAAACTGTTTTTT.

V is TRBV7-9 and J is TRBJ1-2; TRBD1 is a possible D gene (6 bases). The germline V gene encodes CDR1 SEHNR and CDR2 FQNEAQ (reference sequence). This CDR3 has 14 amino acids. V was cut by 2 bases and J by 3 bases, with 10 bases left in between. This chain's CDR3 is CASSLPRTDYGYTF. CDR3 coding DNA: TGTGCCAGCAGCTTACCTAGGACAGACTATGGCTACACCTTC.

The J gene is TRBJ2-3, the V gene TRBV6-1; 7 positions match TRBD1. Trimming took 8 bases from V and 1 from J; bases not matched to a gene: 9. The CDR3 has 15 amino acids. Germline CDR1 and CDR2: MNHNS and SASEGT. The CDR3 is CASLPGTAGTDTQYF. In DNA, the CDR3 is TGTGCCAGCCTGCCCGGGACAGCTGGCACAGATACGCAGTATTTT.

This clone was seen a few times. The chain has TRBV7-8 and TRBJ2-3; 15 nucleotides line up with TRBD2. Germline V gene sequence: CDR1 SGHVS, CDR2 FQNEAQ. This CDR3 is built from 18 residues. V shed 2 bases and J 1 base; nucleotides not matched to a gene: 4. DNA of the CDR3: TGTGCCAGCAGCTTACCGGGACTAGCGGGGGGAGGCACAGATACGCAGTATTTT. Translating it yields CASSLPGLAGGGTDTQYF.

The chain couples TRBV19 to TRBJ1-4; a possible D gene is TRBD1 (6 bases). The CDR3 runs 16 residues. Germline loops: CDR1 LNHDA, CDR2 SQIVND (reference sequence). V was cut by 4 bases and J by 0 bases, with 12 bases left in between. The CDR3 DNA sequence: TGTGCCAGTAGTACGGACAGTAGAGCAACTAATGAAAAACTGTTTTTT. This encodes CASSTDSRATNEKLFF.

The rearrangement joins TRBV6-6 to TRBJ2-2; tentatively, D is TRBD2 (5 bases). Looked up from germline, CDR1 is MNHNY and CDR2 is SVGAGI (reference sequence). CDR3 size: 16 residues. Trimming cost V 2 bases and J 5 bases, with 15 bases left between them. CDR3: CASSYVTRARTGELFF. The CDR3 coding sequence is TGTGCCAGCAGTTACGTTACGAGGGCCAGGACCGGGGAGCTGTTTTTT.

This clone is a singleton in its sample. V usage is TRBV19 and J usage is TRBJ1-5; D is uncertain. Germline V gives CDR1 LNHDA, CDR2 SQIVND (reference sequence). This CDR3 contains 15 residues. Trimming pared 0 bases from V and 3 bases from J, leaving 9 bases between. The CDR3: CASSIDGRLNQPQHF. DNA for the CDR3: TGTGCCAGTAGTATAGATGGGCGTCTCAATCAGCCCCAGCATTTT. The full variable domain, with the rest looked up from reference TRBV19 and TRBJ1-5, is DGGITQSPKYLFRKEGQNVTLSCEQNLNHDAMYWYRQDPGQGLRLIYYSQIVNDFQKGDIAEGYSVSREKKESFPLTVTSAQKNPTAFYLCASSIDGRLNQPQHFGDGTRLSIL.

V is TRBV25-1 and J is TRBJ1-4; D perhaps matches TRBD1 (5 bases). The CDR3 covers 13 residues. Germline CDR1 is MGHDK and CDR2 is SYGVNS. V was trimmed by 6 bases and J by 4 bases, leaving 9 bases between them. The CDR3 sequence is CASSGHSNEKLFF. DNA for the CDR3: TGTGCCAGCAGCGGACATAGTAATGAAAAACTGTTTTTT. Full variable domain (remainder filled in from reference TRBV25-1 and TRBJ1-4): EADIYQTPRYLVIGTGKKITLECSQTMGHDKMYWYQQDPGMELHLIHYSYGVNSTEKGDLSSESTVSRIRTEHFPLTLESARPSHTSQYLCASSGHSNEKLFFGSGTQLSVL.

The chain combines TRBV7-9 with TRBJ2-5; D might be TRBD2 (7 bases). Near its end, the DNA agrees better with TRBJ2-7, so the J call may be wrong. Germline CDR1 SEHNR, CDR2 FQNEAQ (reference sequence). This CDR3 spans 15 amino acids. CDR3 DNA: TGTGCCAGCAGGGAGGGGGGGGCCTCGGTTGGCGAGCAGTACTTC. Its protein is CASREGGASVGEQYF.

The chain uses TRBV14 and TRBJ2-2; TRBD1 is a possible D gene (5 bases). The CDR3 consists of 16 residues. CDR1 and CDR2 from the germline V gene are SGHDN and FVKESK. Trimming pared 4 bases from V and 1 base from J, leaving 13 bases between. CDR3: CASSLYLTENTGELFF. The CDR3 coding sequence is TGTGCCAGCAGCCTCTACCTGACAGAGAACACCGGGGAGCTGTTTTTT.

The V call is TRBV30, the J call TRBJ1-5; D remains unclear. The CDR3 is 13 residues long. Germline loops: CDR1 GTSNPN, CDR2 SVGIG (reference sequence). The V end lost 2 bases, the J end lost 9 bases, and 14 bases lay between the germline ends. The CDR3 is CAWSTIGYGPQHF. As DNA, the CDR3 is TGTGCCTGGAGTACCATCGGTTATGGGCCCCAGCATTTT.

The chain couples TRBV29-1 to TRBJ1-6; tentatively, D is TRBD1 (5 bases). Looked up from germline, CDR1 is SQVTM and CDR2 is ANQGSEA. The CDR3 length is 15 residues. Trimming stripped 6 bases from V and 0 bases from J, with 12 bases between. The CDR3 sequence is CSVRQFSSYNSPLHF. The CDR3 DNA reads as TGCAGCGTCCGACAGTTTAGCTCCTATAATTCACCCCTCCACTTT.

The CDR3 reads CASSQDPGQGENTEAFF. The CDR3 DNA follows: TGCGCCAGCAGCCAAGATCCCGGACAGGGCGAGAACACTGAAGCTTTCTTT. V is TRBV4-1 and J is TRBJ1-1; 8 nucleotides line up with TRBD1. Germline V gene lookup returns CDR1 MGHRA and CDR2 YSYEKL. The CDR3 spans 17 residues. V was pared by 0 bases and J by 1 base, with 7 bases of the junction left unmatched.

The gene calls are TRBV6-1 and TRBJ2-3; the D gene is possibly TRBD2 (6 bases). The germline CDR1 and CDR2 sequences are MNHNS and SASEGT. Trimming cost V 0 bases and J 2 bases, with 12 bases left between them. The length of the CDR3 is 16 residues. The CDR3 DNA sequence: TGTGCCAGCAGTGAAGCGTTAGCGGACCCCACAGATACGCAGTATTTT. Translated: CASSEALADPTDTQYF.

The chain employs TRBV7-9 and TRBJ1-6; D gene uncertain. The CDR3 consists of 17 residues. From germline, CDR1 is SEHNR and CDR2 FQNEAQ (reference sequence). Trimming took off 2 bases at V and 6 bases at J, with 17 bases between the two ends. DNA of the CDR3: TGTGCCAGCAGCTTACTCGGTACCTTCTCGGGTAATTCACCCCTCCACTTT. It translates to CASSLLGTFSGNSPLHF. Full variable domain (remainder filled in from reference TRBV7-9 and TRBJ1-6): DTGVSQNPRHKITKRGQNVTFRCDPISEHNRLYWYRQTLGQGPEFLTYFQNEAQLEKSRLLSDRFSAERPKGSFSTLEIQRTEQGDSAMYLCASSLLGTFSGNSPLHFGNGTRLTVT.

This clone was counted only a few times. This same CDR3 is encoded by further DNA sequences in the sample. The chain recombines TRBV5-6 with TRBJ1-2, with TRBD1 matching 7 bases. Germline V gives CDR1 SGHDT, CDR2 YYEEEE. V gave up 4 bases and J gave up 3 bases; unmatched junction bases: 3. CDR3 length equals 13 residues. This chain's CDR3 is CASSRGQHYGYTF. CDR3 sequence (DNA): TGTGCCAGCAGCCGGGGACAGCACTATGGCTACACCTTC. Using reference TRBV5-6 and TRBJ1-2 for the parts outside the CDR3, the full variable domain is DAGVTQSPTHLIKTRGQQVTLRCSPKSGHDTVSWYQQALGQGPQFIFQYYEEEERQRGNFPDRFSGHQFPNYSSELNVNALLLGDSALYLCASSRGQHYGYTFGSGTRLTVV.

This sequence joins TRBV18 and TRBJ2-3; 13 positions agree with TRBD2. The CDR3 is 15 amino acids. V was clipped by 3 bases and J by 5 bases; unmatched bases: 2. Looked up from germline, CDR1 is KGHSH and CDR2 is LQKENI. DNA for the CDR3: TGTGCCAGCTCACCGGGACTAGCGGGGCTAGATACGCAGTATTTT. Translated, it gives CASSPGLAGLDTQYF.

This clone appeared once. V is TRBV19 and J is TRBJ1-5, with TRBD1 identical over 8 bases. The CDR3 has 15 residues. The junction had 11 bases not matched to a gene; V was cut back by 6 bases and J by 7 bases. CDR1 LNHDA and CDR2 SQIVND come from the germline V gene (reference sequence). Here the CDR3 reads CASSQTGGRGQPQHF. The CDR3 DNA follows: TGTGCCAGTAGCCAAACAGGGGGAAGAGGCCAGCCCCAGCATTTT.

The V and J genes are TRBV5-1 and TRBJ2-5; 7 nucleotides line up with TRBD1. The V gene's germline CDR1 is SGHRS and CDR2 YFSETQ. CDR3 length: 14 residues. Unmatched junction bases numbered 4, after V lost 4 bases and J lost 1 base. The CDR3 sequence: CASSVRTGQETQYF. The CDR3 coding sequence is TGCGCCAGCAGCGTTAGGACAGGCCAAGAGACCCAGTACTTC.

This sequence joins TRBV4-1 and TRBJ1-5, with no clear D. The CDR3 contains 16 residues. Germline V gene sequence: CDR1 MGHRA, CDR2 YSYEKL. Trimming pared 1 base from V and 0 bases from J, leaving 10 bases between. The CDR3 DNA sequence: TGCGCCAGCAGCCAAGGGCTAGGCGCTAGCAATCAGCCCCAGCATTTT. Its translation: CASSQGLGASNQPQHF.

The chain joins TRBV19 to TRBJ1-5; maybe TRBD1 (6 bases). Germline-derived CDR1 and CDR2 are LNHDA and SQIVND (reference sequence). The CDR3 is made up of 13 amino acids. Trimming left V 5 bases short and J 6 bases short, with 11 bases between. CDR3 nucleotides: TGTGCCAGTAGTCCGGGGGGCGGTCAGCCCCAGCATTTT. Amino acids: CASSPGGGQPQHF. Using reference TRBV19 and TRBJ1-5 for the parts outside the CDR3, the full variable domain is DGGITQSPKYLFRKEGQNVTLSCEQNLNHDAMYWYRQDPGQGLRLIYYSQIVNDFQKGDIAEGYSVSREKKESFPLTVTSAQKNPTAFYLCASSPGGGQPQHFGDGTRLSIL.